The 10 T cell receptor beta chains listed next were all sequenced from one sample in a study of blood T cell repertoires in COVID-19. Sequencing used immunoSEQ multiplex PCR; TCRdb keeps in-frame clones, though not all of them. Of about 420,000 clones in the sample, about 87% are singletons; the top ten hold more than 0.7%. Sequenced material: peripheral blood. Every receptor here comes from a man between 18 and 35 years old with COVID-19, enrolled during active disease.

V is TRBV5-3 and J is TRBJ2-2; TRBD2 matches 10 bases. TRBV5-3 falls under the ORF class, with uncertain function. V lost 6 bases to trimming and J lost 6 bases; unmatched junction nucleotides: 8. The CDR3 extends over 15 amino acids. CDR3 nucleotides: TGTGCCAGAACCTCTAGCGGGAGTGACCCCGGGGAGCTGTTTTTT. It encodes CARTSSGSDPGELFF.

The CDR3 coding sequence is TGTGCCAGCAGTTACTCGATTGCGGGAGGGGACAATGAGCAGTTCTTC. Translation gives CASSYSIAGGDNEQFF. This sequence joins TRBV6-5 and TRBJ2-1, with 9 bases matching TRBD2. Trimming cost V 0 bases and J 5 bases; bases outside gene matches: 5. Germline V gives CDR1 MNHEY, CDR2 SVGAGI. The CDR3 is 16 residues long.

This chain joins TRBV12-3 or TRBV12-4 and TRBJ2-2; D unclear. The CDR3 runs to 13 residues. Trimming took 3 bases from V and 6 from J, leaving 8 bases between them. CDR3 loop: CASSFGQAGELFF. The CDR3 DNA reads TGTGCCAGCAGTTTTGGCCAGGCCGGGGAGCTGTTTTTT.

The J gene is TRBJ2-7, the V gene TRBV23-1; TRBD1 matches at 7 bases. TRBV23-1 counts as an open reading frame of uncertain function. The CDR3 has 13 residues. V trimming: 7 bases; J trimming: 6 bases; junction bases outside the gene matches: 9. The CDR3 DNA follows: TGCGCCAGCATCAAGAGGGGGCCGGGCGAGCAGTACTTC. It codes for CASIKRGPGEQYF.

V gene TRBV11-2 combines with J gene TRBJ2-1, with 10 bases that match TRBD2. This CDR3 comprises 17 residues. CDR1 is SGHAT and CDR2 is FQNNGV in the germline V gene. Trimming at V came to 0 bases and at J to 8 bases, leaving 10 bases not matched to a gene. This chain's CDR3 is CASSLEGRSSGSYEQFF. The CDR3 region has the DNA TGTGCCAGCAGCTTAGAGGGAAGGTCTAGCGGGAGCTATGAGCAGTTCTTC.

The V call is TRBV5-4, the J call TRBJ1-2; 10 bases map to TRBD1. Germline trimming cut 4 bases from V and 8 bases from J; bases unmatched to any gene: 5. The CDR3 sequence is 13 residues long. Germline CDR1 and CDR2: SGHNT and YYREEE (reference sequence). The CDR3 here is CASSPRDRGGYTF. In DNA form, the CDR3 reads TGTGCCAGCAGCCCCCGGGACAGGGGCGGCTACACCTTC.

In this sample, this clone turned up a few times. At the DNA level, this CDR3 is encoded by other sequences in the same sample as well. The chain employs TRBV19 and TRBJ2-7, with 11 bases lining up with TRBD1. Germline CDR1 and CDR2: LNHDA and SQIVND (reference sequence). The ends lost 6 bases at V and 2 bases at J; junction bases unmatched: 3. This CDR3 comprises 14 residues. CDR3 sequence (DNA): TGTGCCAGTAGCGGGACAGGGGGGGCCTACGAGCAGTACTTC. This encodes CASSGTGGAYEQYF.

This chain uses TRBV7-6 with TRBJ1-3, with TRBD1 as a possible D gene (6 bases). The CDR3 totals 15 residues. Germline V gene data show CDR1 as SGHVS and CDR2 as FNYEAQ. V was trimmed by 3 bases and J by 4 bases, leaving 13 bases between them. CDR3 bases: TGTGCCAGCAGCTTTCCGCCAGGGGCAGGAAACACCATATATTTT. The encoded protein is CASSFPPGAGNTIYF.

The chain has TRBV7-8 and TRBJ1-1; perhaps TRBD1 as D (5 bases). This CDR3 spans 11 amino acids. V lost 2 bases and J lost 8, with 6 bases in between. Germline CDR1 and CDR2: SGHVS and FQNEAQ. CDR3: CASSLRGEAFF. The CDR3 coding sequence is TGTGCCAGCAGCTTACGGGGGGAAGCTTTCTTT.

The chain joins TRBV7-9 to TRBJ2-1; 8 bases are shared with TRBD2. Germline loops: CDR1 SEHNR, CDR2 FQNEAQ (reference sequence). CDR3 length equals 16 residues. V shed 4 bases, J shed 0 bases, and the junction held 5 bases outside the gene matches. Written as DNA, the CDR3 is TGTGCCAGCAGCTCCCTAGCGGGCCCCTCCTACAATGAGCAGTTCTTC. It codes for CASSSLAGPSYNEQFF. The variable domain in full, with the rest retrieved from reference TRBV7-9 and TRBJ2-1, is DTGVSQNPRHKITKRGQNVTFRCDPISEHNRLYWYRQTLGQGPEFLTYFQNEAQLEKSRLLSDRFSAERPKGSFSTLEIQRTEQGDSAMYLCASSSLAGPSYNEQFFGPGTRLTVL.